This passage covers 10 T cell receptor beta chains from one sample sequenced in a study of blood T cell repertoires in COVID-19. Clones were sequenced by immunoSEQ multiplex PCR, and TCRdb holds only the in-frame ones, with some missing. The sample yields fewer than 250,000 clones, roughly four fifths seen once. The sequencing input was peripheral blood. Source of these receptors: a woman aged 50 to 60 with acute or convalescent COVID-19.

This clone was seen a few times. The rearrangement links TRBV3-1 (or the pseudogene TRBV3-2) to TRBJ1-6; D ambiguous. The V gene's germline CDR1 is LGHDT and CDR2 YNNKEL (reference sequence). V lost 1 base and J lost 14, with 12 bases in between. This CDR3 is 13 amino acids long. As DNA, the CDR3 is TGTGCCAGCAGCCAAGTTCCCCATGTGTCCCTCCACTTT. It translates to CASSQVPHVSLHF.

This rearrangement joins TRBV27 to TRBJ1-5, with unresolved D. Germline CDR1 is MNHEY and CDR2 is SMNVEV (reference sequence). Trimming removed 6 bases at V and 1 base at J, with 10 bases between. The CDR3 totals 14 residues. The CDR3: CASSPISSNQPQHF. The DNA of the CDR3 is TGTGCCAGCAGCCCTATCTCCAGCAATCAGCCCCAGCATTTT.

The CDR3 DNA sequence: TGCGCCAGCAGCTTGTCGCGCCAGGGAAACTCCTTCCAAACGAACACTGAAGCTTTCTTT. Translating gives CASSLSRQGNSFQTNTEAFF. The chain couples TRBV5-1 to TRBJ1-1, with D perhaps matching TRBD1 (5 bases). V lost 1 base, J lost 1 base, and 26 bases lay in between. The CDR3 has 20 amino acids. Germline V gives CDR1 SGHRS, CDR2 YFSETQ.

This clone was picked up one time. V is TRBV4-2 and J is TRBJ2-1; D is unclear. The CDR3 has 13 amino acids. CDR1 and CDR2 (germline): LGHNA, YNFKEQ. Trimming stripped 1 base from V and 8 bases from J, with 9 bases between. DNA of the CDR3: TGTGCCAGCAGCCAAGTCGGTGGAGATGAGCAGTTCTTC. Amino acids: CASSQVGGDEQFF.

The chain carries TRBV2 and TRBJ1-2; D is ambiguous. Germline assignment: CDR1 SNHLY and CDR2 FYNNEI. V was pared by 3 bases and J by 5 bases, with 10 bases between. CDR3 length: 13 amino acids. The CDR3 sequence is CASSDDTPYGYTF. The CDR3 nucleotides read TGTGCCAGCAGTGACGACACGCCATATGGCTACACCTTC.

The genes are TRBV5-1 and TRBJ2-7; maybe TRBD1 (5 bases). Trimming stripped 4 bases from V and 2 bases from J, with 13 bases between. The length of the CDR3 is 14 residues. Germline-derived CDR1 and CDR2 are SGHRS and YFSETQ. The CDR3 here is CASSGLGRTYEQYF. The CDR3 coding sequence is TGCGCCAGCAGCGGGTTGGGGCGGACCTACGAGCAGTACTTC.

The chain has TRBV5-6 and TRBJ2-7, with D perhaps matching TRBD2 (6 bases). Trimming removed 4 bases from V and 4 bases from J, with 15 bases in between. Germline lookup yields CDR1 SGHDT and CDR2 YYEEEE. The CDR3 extends over 14 amino acids. The CDR3: CASSPEGFRYEQYF. Written as DNA, the CDR3 is TGTGCCAGCAGCCCGGAGGGGTTTAGGTACGAGCAGTACTTC. Full variable domain (remainder filled in from reference TRBV5-6 and TRBJ2-7): DAGVTQSPTHLIKTRGQQVTLRCSPKSGHDTVSWYQQALGQGPQFIFQYYEEEERQRGNFPDRFSGHQFPNYSSELNVNALLLGDSALYLCASSPEGFRYEQYFGPGTRLTVT.

The chain is built from TRBV5-1 and TRBJ2-2, with TRBD2 matching 8 bases. With 4 bases clipped from V and 0 bases from J, the junction kept 5 bases outside the gene matches. This CDR3 region has 16 residues. In germline, CDR1 is SGHRS, CDR2 YFSETQ. In DNA form, the CDR3 reads TGCGCCAGCAGCATAACTAGCGGCGCGAACACCGGGGAGCTGTTTTTT. Translating gives CASSITSGANTGELFF.

The gene calls are TRBV7-6 and TRBJ2-2; 9 nucleotides match TRBD1. Germline loops: CDR1 SGHVS, CDR2 FNYEAQ. The CDR3 consists of 16 residues. The junction had 8 bases not matched to a gene; V was cut back by 5 bases and J by 4 bases. CDR3 amino acids: CASSALGQGTTGELFF. CDR3 DNA sequence: TGTGCCAGCAGCGCCCTTGGACAGGGGACCACCGGGGAGCTGTTTTTT.

The chain recombines TRBV21-1 with TRBJ1-2. TRBV21-1 is described as a pseudogene. The CDR3 extends over 17 amino acids. The CDR3 DNA sequence: TGTGCCAGCAGCATCCTTCGGCGGCCGGGTGCTAACTATGGCTACACCTTC. Its translation is CASSILRRPGANYGYTF.